Described below is a single T cell receptor beta chain sequence and its context. Its antigen is unknown. The CDR3 loop spans 13 amino acids. Trimming removed 0 bases from V and 1 base from J, with 6 bases in between. Germline CDR1 GTSNPN, CDR2 SVGIG (reference sequence). The record originates from a study of PD-1 blockade in classical Hodgkin lymphoma. Study-level points and caveats: Newly diagnosed patients were reported to exhibit reduced baseline TCR diversity relative to healthy donors. The authors have not defined what causes the repertoire differences, possibly disease activity or prior therapy.

Time point specified: newly diagnosed, previously untreated cHL patient sample. The authors purified CD4+ T cells from thawed PBMCs by magnetic negative selection. Comparison PBMCs came from previously untreated, newly diagnosed classical Hodgkin lymphoma patients. Assay used: immunoSEQ multiplex PCR; TCRdb lists only in-frame clones, some missing. The sample contains 22,000 or so clones, roughly nine tenths of which appear only once. The sequencing input was CD4+ T cells from blood. The receptor was isolated from a human donor with classical Hodgkin lymphoma. V usage is TRBV30 and J usage is TRBJ1-1; D gene unclear. In DNA form, the CDR3 reads TGTGCCTGGAGTGTAGGAAGGAACACTGAAGCTTTCTTT. Its translation: CAWSVGRNTEAFF.